Presented here are 5 T cell receptor beta chains from one specimen sequenced in a study of response to subunit inactivated influenza vaccine. TCRdb itself ran the RT-PCR reads through MiXCR, one entry per CDR3 protein. The sample yields hundreds of thousands of distinct CDR3 sequences, over 25% seen once. This specimen consisted of CD4+ T cells sorted from PBMCs, obtained around 5 days after vaccination. The receptors were gathered from a man aged 45-60 years who received an inactivated influenza vaccine.

The chain employs TRBV20-1 and TRBJ2-7; TRBD2 agrees at 12 bases. Germline V lookup: CDR1 DFQATT, CDR2 SNEGSKA (reference sequence). This CDR3 has 14 amino acids. Germline trimming cut 5 bases from V and 2 bases from J; bases unmatched to any gene: 4. Written as DNA, the CDR3 is TGCAGTGCTCCTCTAGCGGGGGGGCCCTACGAGCAGTACTTC. Its translation is CSAPLAGGPYEQYF.

The CDR3 loop is CASSLSGGRQPQHF. CDR3 sequence (DNA): TGTGCCAGCAGTTTATCGGGGGGACGTCAGCCCCAGCATTTT. The chain recombines TRBV12-3 or TRBV12-4 with TRBJ1-5; D may be TRBD1 (5 bases). This CDR3 contains 14 residues. V gave up 2 bases and J gave up 6 bases, with 11 bases separating them.

The genes are TRBV25-1 and TRBJ1-2, with a weak D call TRBD1 (6 bases). The CDR3 is 15 amino acids. V shed 6 bases and J shed 4 bases, with 18 bases lying between them. Germline V gene lookup returns CDR1 MGHDK and CDR2 SYGVNS. CDR3 amino acids: CASRGKQEQGYGYTF. The CDR3 coding sequence is TGTGCCAGCAGGGGGAAGCAGGAACAGGGCTATGGCTACACCTTC.

The V and J genes are TRBV6-5 and TRBJ1-2; 7 bases align to TRBD1. Germline loops: CDR1 MNHEY, CDR2 SVGAGI. The trim removed 0 bases at V and 14 bases at J, leaving 9 bases unmatched. CDR3 length: 13 amino acids. CDR3 nucleotide sequence: TGTGCCAGCAGTTACTCGTTGTGGGACAGCAGGACCTTC. Translation: CASSYSLWDSRTF.

The chain couples TRBV11-2 to TRBJ2-4; D not certain. Germline V CDR1 and CDR2: SGHAT, FQNNGV. This CDR3 comprises 15 residues. V dropped 1 base and J dropped 2 bases, with 9 bases sitting between them. CDR3 residues: CASSLVQASKNIQYF. For the CDR3, the DNA is TGTGCCAGCAGCTTAGTTCAGGCATCCAAAAACATTCAGTACTTC. The full variable domain, in which reference TRBV11-2 and TRBJ2-4 provide the parts outside the CDR3, is EAGVAQSPRYKIIEKRQSVAFWCNPISGHATLYWYQQILGQGPKLLIQFQNNGVVDDSQLPKDRFSAERLKGVDSTLKIQPAKLEDSAVYLCASSLVQASKNIQYFGAGTRLSVL.